This section outlines one TCR beta chain sequence together with its context. The junction departs from the called germline gene at one end, perhaps through a read error. The study ran its PCR with 60 Vbeta and 13 Jbeta primers. Data came from immunoSEQ multiplex PCR; TCRdb stores just in-frame clones and leaves some out. The table lists just over 150,000 clones. This CDR3 is 14 amino acids long. CDR1 is SEHNR, CDR2 FQNEAQ, per germline (reference sequence). These data originate in a study of cytomegalovirus exposure and HLA in healthy donors. This TCR was sampled from an older woman in good health and CMV-seronegative. The sequencing sample was made of PBMCs. The gene calls are TRBV7-9 and TRBJ1-5; D call uncertain. For the CDR3, the DNA is TGTGCCAGCAGCGTAGCCTCCGGGAATCAGCCCCAGCATTTT. Amino acid sequence: CASSVASGNQPQHF.